The 20 T cell receptor beta chains below all came from one sample that was sequenced in a study of cytomegalovirus exposure and HLA in healthy donors. PCR primers comprised 60 Vbeta and 13 Jbeta primers. The data were produced by immunoSEQ multiplex PCR, yet TCRdb's version contains in-frame clones alone and is incomplete. Of 55,000 to 75,000 clones listed, more than 70% were seen once; the top ten hold less than 1.5%. Material: PBMCs. These receptors came from a man between 18 and 35 years old in good health and CMV-seronegative.

This sequence joins TRBV5-1 and TRBJ2-2; D is uncertain. Trimming left V 7 bases short and J 0 bases short, with 13 bases between. CDR3 length equals 15 residues. Germline-derived CDR1 and CDR2 are SGHRS and YFSETQ. The CDR3 DNA sequence: TGCGCCAGCTTCCACTCCTATACGAACACCGGGGAGCTGTTTTTT. Translated, it gives CASFHSYTNTGELFF.

The chain employs TRBV4-1 and TRBJ2-5; a possible D gene is TRBD2 (6 bases). CDR3 length equals 15 residues. V shed 1 base and J shed 2 bases, with 11 bases lying between them. Germline V CDR1 and CDR2: MGHRA, YSYEKL. Written as DNA, the CDR3 is TGCGCCAGCAGCCAAGCCGCGGGGCCTCAAGAGACCCAGTACTTC. Translation gives CASSQAAGPQETQYF.

This chain joins TRBV5-4 and TRBJ2-3, with 8 bases that match TRBD2. Germline V gene sequence: CDR1 SGHNT, CDR2 YYREEE (reference sequence). Germline trimming cut 0 bases from V and 0 bases from J; bases unmatched to any gene: 6. The CDR3 loop spans 17 amino acids. The CDR3 protein is CASSLAGGGISTDTQYF. DNA for the CDR3: TGTGCCAGCAGCTTGGCCGGCGGGGGGATTAGCACAGATACGCAGTATTTT. The whole variable domain, filled in from reference TRBV5-4 and TRBJ2-3, reads ETGVTQSPTHLIKTRGQQVTLRCSSQSGHNTVSWYQQALGQGPQFIFQYYREEENGRGNFPPRFSGLQFPNYSSELNVNALELDDSALYLCASSLAGGGISTDTQYFGPGTRLTVL.

The V call is TRBV6-6, the J call TRBJ2-5, with 13 positions matching TRBD2. This CDR3 contains 16 residues. CDR1 and CDR2 (germline): MNHNY, SVGAGI (reference sequence). After removal of 5 bases from V and 5 bases from J, the junction contained 8 bases not matched to a gene. CDR3 region: CASSLTSGGAGETQYF. The DNA for the CDR3 is TGTGCCAGCAGTCTAACTAGCGGGGGGGCCGGGGAGACCCAGTACTTC.

This chain connects TRBV29-1 to TRBJ2-3; a weak D match, TRBD1 (5 bases). Trimming took off 7 bases at V and 5 bases at J, with 7 bases between the two ends. This CDR3 has 10 amino acids. The germline gives CDR1 SQVTM, CDR2 ANQGSEA. In DNA, the CDR3 is TGCAGCGCGACAGAAGATACGCAGTATTTT. Its translation is CSATEDTQYF.

The chain is built from TRBV6-5 and TRBJ1-2; 9 bases are a match to TRBD1. The CDR3 sequence is 13 residues long. The germline V gene has CDR1 MNHEY and CDR2 SVGAGI. With 6 bases clipped from V and 13 bases from J, the junction kept 12 bases outside the gene matches. CDR3 sequence (DNA): TGTGCCAGCAGGTCCGGGACAGGGTCTAGAATCACCTTC. Amino acids: CASRSGTGSRITF.

The chain employs TRBV10-3 and TRBJ2-2, with TRBD1 matching 10 bases. Germline-derived CDR1 and CDR2 are ENHRY and SYGVKD. The CDR3 length is 16 residues. The V gene end was trimmed by 8 bases and the J gene end by 1 base; junction bases not matched to a gene: 7. CDR3 in amino acids: CAILGQGIGNTGELFF. The CDR3 bases are TGTGCCATCCTGGGACAGGGGATCGGGAACACCGGGGAGCTGTTTTTT.

The chain joins TRBV11-2 to TRBJ1-5; D is perhaps TRBD1 (6 bases). CDR3 length equals 15 residues. CDR1 SGHAT and CDR2 FQNNGV come from the germline V gene. The ends were cut back, 2 bases at V and 6 bases at J, with 14 bases in the middle. CDR3 DNA sequence: TGTGCCAGCAGCTTAAACGCGGGGGGCCTTCAGCCCCAGCATTTT. This gives the protein CASSLNAGGLQPQHF.

The chain combines TRBV7-9 with TRBJ2-7; 12 nucleotides align to TRBD2. V was pared by 4 bases and J by 1 base, with 8 bases of the junction left unmatched. The CDR3 covers 17 residues. The germline V gene has CDR1 SEHNR and CDR2 FQNEAQ (reference sequence). The chain's CDR3 is CASSSRELAGGSYEQYF. As DNA, the CDR3 is TGTGCCAGCAGCTCCAGGGAACTAGCGGGGGGATCCTACGAGCAGTACTTC.

The chain uses TRBV13 and TRBJ1-1; no firm D call. The V end lost 11 bases, the J end lost 5 bases, and 18 bases lay between the germline ends. CDR3 size: 13 residues. Germline values: CDR1 PRHDT, CDR2 FYEKMQ (reference sequence). This chain's CDR3 is CAFPGEGGTEAFF. The CDR3 region has the DNA TGTGCCTTCCCTGGAGAGGGTGGGACTGAAGCTTTCTTT.

The CDR3 protein is CASSIRTDMNTEAFF. The CDR3 region has the DNA TGTGCCAGTAGTATCCGGACAGACATGAACACTGAAGCTTTCTTT. V gene TRBV19 combines with J gene TRBJ1-1; maybe TRBD1 (6 bases). Per germline, CDR1 LNHDA and CDR2 SQIVND (reference sequence). V lost 3 bases and J 0 bases, leaving 11 bases between the germline ends. CDR3 length: 15 residues.

Only one count was recorded for this clone. V is TRBV28 and J is TRBJ1-5; D ambiguous. The germline gives CDR1 MDHEN, CDR2 SYDVKM. The CDR3 has 16 residues. Trimming pared 1 base from V and 4 bases from J, leaving 14 bases between. CDR3 protein: CASSLFTAKTNQPQHF. The CDR3 DNA follows: TGTGCCAGCAGTTTATTTACAGCCAAGACGAATCAGCCCCAGCATTTT.

The chain links TRBV29-1 to TRBJ2-1, with D possibly TRBD1 on 5 matching bases. The V gene lost 7 bases and the J gene lost 5 bases, with 9 bases spanning the gap. The CDR3 length is 11 residues. Germline CDR1 is SQVTM and CDR2 is ANQGSEA. The CDR3 loop reads CSATANNEQFF. Here the CDR3 DNA reads TGCAGCGCGACAGCCAACAATGAGCAGTTCTTC.

The V and J genes are TRBV6-1 and TRBJ1-2; no reliable D call. V was cut by 3 bases and J by 0 bases, with 8 bases left in between. This CDR3 is built from 14 residues. Germline loops: CDR1 MNHNS, CDR2 SASEGT. The CDR3 loop is CASSEREANYGYTF. The CDR3 region has the DNA TGTGCCAGCAGTGAGAGGGAAGCTAACTATGGCTACACCTTC.

V gene TRBV6-1 combines with J gene TRBJ1-2; tentatively, D is TRBD1 (5 bases). This CDR3 is 14 amino acids long. Trimming cost V 0 bases and J 4 bases, with 9 bases left between them. CDR1 is MNHNS, CDR2 SASEGT, per germline. In DNA form, the CDR3 reads TGTGCCAGCAGTGAAGCGGGGGGGGGCTATGGCTACACCTTC. Translating gives CASSEAGGGYGYTF.

The chain is built from TRBV19 and TRBJ1-2, with a weak D call TRBD1 (5 bases). The CDR3 length is 14 residues. Trimming cost V 4 bases and J 4 bases, with 13 bases left between them. CDR1 and CDR2 (germline): LNHDA, SQIVND (reference sequence). The CDR3 nucleotides are TGTGCCAGTAGTAGGGGGGATCTGGCCTATGGCTACACCTTC. This translates into CASSRGDLAYGYTF.

V gene TRBV6-4 combines with J gene TRBJ2-1, with 8 bases aligning to TRBD1. V was clipped by 0 bases and J by 6 bases; unmatched bases: 7. This CDR3 spans 16 amino acids. CDR1 is MRHNA and CDR2 is SNTAGT in the germline V gene. The CDR3 nucleotides are TGTGCCAGCAGTGACTCTGAAGGACAGGGTGGCAATGAGCAGTTCTTC. It is translated as CASSDSEGQGGNEQFF.

The chain joins TRBV6-6 to TRBJ2-7; 12 nucleotides agree with TRBD1. Germline V gene data show CDR1 as MNHNY and CDR2 as SVGAGI (reference sequence). The V and J ends lost 5 bases and 2 bases, in that order; junction bases with no gene match: 4. This CDR3 contains 15 residues. CDR3 in amino acids: CASSGRDRGPYEQYF. CDR3 bases: TGTGCCAGCAGTGGCCGGGACAGGGGGCCCTACGAGCAGTACTTC.

V gene TRBV4-1 combines with J gene TRBJ1-6; tentatively, D is TRBD1 (5 bases). The CDR3 runs to 18 residues. From germline, CDR1 is MGHRA and CDR2 YSYEKL. V lost 4 bases and J 0 bases, leaving 16 bases between the germline ends. CDR3: CASSPSRTTSSYNSPLHF. The CDR3 coding sequence is TGCGCCAGCAGCCCCTCCAGGACAACGAGCTCCTATAATTCACCCCTCCACTTT.

This clone was seen once. The chain combines TRBV7-6 with TRBJ2-5; 7 positions match TRBD1. Trimming cost V 6 bases and J 9 bases; bases outside gene matches: 13. The CDR3 is 14 residues long. Germline V lookup: CDR1 SGHVS, CDR2 FNYEAQ. CDR3: CASRPERRQGPQYF. Written as DNA, the CDR3 is TGTGCCAGCAGACCGGAGCGGAGACAGGGCCCCCAGTACTTC.